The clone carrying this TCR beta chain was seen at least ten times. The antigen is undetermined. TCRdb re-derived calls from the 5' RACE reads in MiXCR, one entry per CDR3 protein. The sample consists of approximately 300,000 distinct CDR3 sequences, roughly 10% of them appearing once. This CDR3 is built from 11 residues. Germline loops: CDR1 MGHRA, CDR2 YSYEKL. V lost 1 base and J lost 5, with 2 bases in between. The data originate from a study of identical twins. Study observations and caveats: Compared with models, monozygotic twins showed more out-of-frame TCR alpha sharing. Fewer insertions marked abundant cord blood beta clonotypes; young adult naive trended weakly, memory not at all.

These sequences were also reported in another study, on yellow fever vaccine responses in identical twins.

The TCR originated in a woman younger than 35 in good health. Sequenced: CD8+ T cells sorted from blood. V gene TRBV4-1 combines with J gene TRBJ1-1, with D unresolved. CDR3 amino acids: CASSQGTEAFF. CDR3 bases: TGCGCCAGCAGCCAAGGAACTGAAGCTTTCTTT.